The 29 T cell receptor beta chains below all came from one sample that was sequenced in a study of cytomegalovirus exposure and HLA in healthy donors. PCR employed 60 Vbeta and 13 Jbeta primers. The table came from immunoSEQ multiplex PCR; TCRdb's copy has only in-frame clones and leaves some out. Of 200,000 or so clones listed, approximately 81% were seen once; the top ten hold around 0.27%. The sequenced sample consisted of PBMCs. These receptors all stem from a boy aged 10-17 years in good health and CMV-seronegative.

The chain employs TRBV18 and TRBJ1-2; perhaps TRBD1 as D (5 bases). Germline V gives CDR1 KGHSH, CDR2 LQKENI. CDR3 length: 15 amino acids. Trimming took off 3 bases at V and 0 bases at J, with 11 bases between the two ends. CDR3 nucleotides: TGTGCCAGCTCACCTAGACAGTTAGCTAACTATGGCTACACCTTC. Protein product: CASSPRQLANYGYTF.

This chain uses TRBV6-1 with TRBJ2-1, with 7 bases identical to TRBD1. CDR1 MNHNS and CDR2 SASEGT come from the germline V gene. Germline trimming cut 11 bases from V and 4 bases from J; bases unmatched to any gene: 5. There are 12 residues in the CDR3. CDR3 sequence (DNA): TGTGCCGTACGGGACAGATACAATGAGCAGTTCTTC. Amino acids: CAVRDRYNEQFF.

This chain links TRBV19 with TRBJ2-1; 8 positions match TRBD2. The ends lost 6 bases at V and 7 bases at J; junction bases unmatched: 11. CDR3 length: 15 residues. Germline values: CDR1 LNHDA, CDR2 SQIVND (reference sequence). The CDR3 spells CASRSIVAGWNEQFF. CDR3 sequence (DNA): TGTGCCAGTAGATCTATTGTAGCGGGATGGAATGAGCAGTTCTTC.

V is TRBV2 and J is TRBJ2-5, with TRBD1 matching over 7 bases. The J call may be mistaken, given a closer DNA end match to TRBJ2-7. Per germline, CDR1 SNHLY and CDR2 FYNNEI. CDR3 length: 13 amino acids. The CDR3 loop reads CASSGQGRNEQYF. The CDR3 nucleotides are TGTGCCAGCAGTGGACAGGGCCGGAACGAGCAGTACTTC.

The chain combines TRBV5-8 with TRBJ2-7, with 7 bases matching TRBD2. The CDR3 is 16 amino acids. Unmatched junction bases numbered 11, after V lost 0 bases and J lost 5 bases. Germline V gene data show CDR1 as SGHTS and CDR2 as YDEGEE. As DNA, the CDR3 is TGTGCCAGCAGCTTGGTCAGGTGGAGGGGAGGGGACGAGCAGTACTTC. This translates into CASSLVRWRGGDEQYF.

The V and J genes are TRBV2 and TRBJ2-7; D may be TRBD2 (5 bases). The length of the CDR3 is 15 residues. V lost 4 bases and J 2 bases, leaving 15 bases between the germline ends. In germline, CDR1 is SNHLY, CDR2 FYNNEI. CDR3 in DNA: TGTGCCAGCAGTGCCCCCGGGGAAGCTACCTACGAGCAGTACTTC. Translated: CASSAPGEATYEQYF.

The chain joins TRBV5-6 to TRBJ2-5, with 7 bases identical to TRBD2. V shed 2 bases, J shed 9 bases, and the junction held 13 bases outside the gene matches. From germline, CDR1 is SGHDT and CDR2 YYEEEE. There are 15 residues in the CDR3. CDR3 region: CASSFGGLIDGPQYF. Written as DNA, the CDR3 is TGTGCCAGCAGCTTCGGGGGGTTGATAGATGGTCCCCAGTACTTC.

This rearrangement joins TRBV7-5 to TRBJ1-2; TRBD1 reflects the table's D call only, with no check against the DNA. TRBV7-5 is a pseudogene segment. The CDR3 totals 14 residues. This CDR3 is CARSPSVQGKCYTF. In nucleotides, the CDR3 is TGTGCCAGAAGCCCCTCGGTGCAGGGGAAGTGCTACACCTTC.

This clone was seen more than once but under ten times. This sequence joins TRBV5-4 and TRBJ2-2, with 8 bases aligning to TRBD2. Unmatched junction bases numbered 6, after V lost 3 bases and J lost 2 bases. Germline loops: CDR1 SGHNT, CDR2 YYREEE (reference sequence). The CDR3 is 16 residues long. The CDR3 bases are TGTGCCAGCAGCTCCGGACTAGCCCTTAACACCGGGGAGCTGTTTTTT. Its protein product is CASSSGLALNTGELFF.

This clone has a single count. CDR3 nucleotides: TGTGCCAGCAGCTTAGAAAGCTCTAATGAAAAACTGTTTTTT. This translates into CASSLESSNEKLFF. The V call is TRBV7-2, the J call TRBJ1-4; D unclear. CDR3 length equals 14 residues. Trimming removed 1 base at V and 3 bases at J, with 6 bases between. The germline gives CDR1 SGHTA, CDR2 FQGNSA.

The chain joins TRBV25-1 to TRBJ2-3, with D possibly TRBD2 on 5 matching bases. This CDR3 contains 17 residues. The germline V gene encodes CDR1 MGHDK and CDR2 SYGVNS. Trimming cost V 1 base and J 0 bases, with 14 bases left between them. The CDR3 loop is CASSEWSSLVSTDTQYF. The CDR3 DNA sequence: TGTGCCAGCAGTGAATGGTCTAGCCTTGTAAGCACAGATACGCAGTATTTT.

The CDR3 DNA reads as TGTGCCAGCAGCCCCGGAGTGTTACATTTT. Translating it yields CASSPGVLHF. The V and J genes are TRBV5-5 and TRBJ1-5; D unclear. This CDR3 is 10 amino acids long. The germline CDR1 and CDR2 sequences are SGHKS and YYEKEE (reference sequence). With 4 bases removed from V and 16 bases from J, the gap between germline ends came to 12 bases.

The V gene is TRBV2, the J gene TRBJ1-2, with 7 positions matching TRBD1. CDR1 and CDR2 (germline): SNHLY, FYNNEI. The CDR3 extends over 10 amino acids. Here the CDR3 DNA reads TGTGGACAGGGTTTCCATGGCTACACCTTC. Amino acids: CGQGFHGYTF. The full variable domain, completed using reference TRBV2 and TRBJ1-2, is EPEVTQTPSHQVTQMGQEVILRCVPISNHLYFYWYRQILGQKVEFLVSFYNNEISEKSEIFDDQFSVERPDGSNFTLKIRSTKLEDSAMYFCGQGFHGYTFGSGTRLTVV.

The V gene is TRBV7-3, the J gene TRBJ1-1, with 7 nucleotides matching TRBD1. The CDR3 runs to 16 residues. The trim removed 6 bases at V and 1 base at J, leaving 11 bases unmatched. The germline V gene has CDR1 SGHTA and CDR2 FQGTGA. CDR3 DNA: TGTGCCAGCAGTTCTACAGGGGCCCATACGAACACTGAAGCTTTCTTT. This encodes CASSSTGAHTNTEAFF. The full variable domain, completed using reference TRBV7-3 and TRBJ1-1, is GAGVSQTPSNKVTEKGKYVELRCDPISGHTALYWYRQSLGQGPEFLIYFQGTGAADDSGLPNDRFFAVRPEGSVSTLKIQRTERGDSAVYLCASSSTGAHTNTEAFFGQGTRLTVV.

The chain uses TRBV4-1 and TRBJ2-3; 11 nucleotides align to TRBD2. The ends lost 1 base at V and 7 bases at J; junction bases unmatched: 4. This CDR3 has 15 amino acids. The V gene's germline CDR1 is MGHRA and CDR2 YSYEKL. In DNA form, the CDR3 reads TGCGCCAGCAGCCAAGTCTCTAGCGGGAGGTATACGCAGTATTTT. This codes for CASSQVSSGRYTQYF.

The CDR3 nucleotides read TGTGCCACCTCTTCCCTGGGACTTTCCTACGAGCAGTACTTC. Amino acids: CATSSLGLSYEQYF. This chain uses TRBV19 with TRBJ2-7; possible D gene TRBD2, 6 bases. Germline CDR1 reads LNHDA; CDR2 reads SQIVND (reference sequence). The CDR3 has 14 amino acids. V lost 10 bases and J lost 1, with 17 bases in between.

This chain uses TRBV30 with TRBJ1-2; 7 positions match TRBD1. From germline, CDR1 is GTSNPN and CDR2 SVGIG (reference sequence). V dropped 2 bases and J dropped 4; count of bases not matched to a gene: 7. The CDR3 length is 14 residues. Written as DNA, the CDR3 is TGTGCCTGGAGTCCTAGGGGGCGCCCCTATGGCTACACCTTC. The encoded protein is CAWSPRGRPYGYTF.

The CDR3 DNA reads as TGTGCCAGCAGTCCTAAAGACAGGGGCCATGGCTACACCTTC. This translates into CASSPKDRGHGYTF. The rearrangement uses TRBV27 and TRBJ1-2; 8 bases are a match to TRBD1. J lost 6 bases, V lost 5 bases, and 8 bases had no gene match. Germline V gene sequence: CDR1 MNHEY, CDR2 SMNVEV (reference sequence). The CDR3 sequence is 14 residues long.

This clone has a handful of counts. The DNA for the CDR3 is TGTGCCACCAGCACGAGGGATGGCTACACCTTC. Translating it yields CATSTRDGYTF. The J gene is TRBJ1-2, the V gene TRBV15; D not resolved. The CDR3 has 11 residues. Between the trimmed V and J ends, which lost 4 bases and 6 bases, there was a span of 6 bases. Germline CDR1 reads LNHNV; CDR2 reads YYDKDF (reference sequence).

The chain employs TRBV27 and TRBJ1-5; D gene unclear. The CDR3 sequence is 15 residues long. V gave up 6 bases and J gave up 4 bases, with 16 bases separating them. CDR1 is MNHEY and CDR2 is SMNVEV in the germline V gene (reference sequence). CDR3 coding DNA: TGTGCCAGCAGAGCCCGAGAAGCTTTTAATCAGCCCCAGCATTTT. Protein sequence: CASRAREAFNQPQHF.

The chain carries TRBV5-1 and TRBJ1-1, with D hard to call. Germline CDR1 reads SGHRS; CDR2 reads YFSETQ. This CDR3 region has 11 residues. Trimming took 0 bases from V and 8 from J, leaving 5 bases between them. CDR3 DNA sequence: TGCGCCAGCAGCTTGGCCGAGGAAGCTTTCTTT. Its translation is CASSLAEEAFF.

The chain couples TRBV11-2 to TRBJ1-3; D not resolved. Between the trimmed V and J ends, which lost 1 base and 0 bases, there was a span of 10 bases. CDR3 length: 16 residues. Per germline, CDR1 SGHAT and CDR2 FQNNGV. Here the CDR3 DNA reads TGTGCCAGCAGCTTAGTTGGGAGGACCTCTGGAAACACCATATATTTT. Protein sequence: CASSLVGRTSGNTIYF.

The genes are TRBV19 and TRBJ1-1; no clear D gene. CDR3 size: 13 residues. Trimming removed 10 bases from V and 4 bases from J, with 16 bases in between. The germline V gene has CDR1 LNHDA and CDR2 SQIVND (reference sequence). CDR3 nucleotide sequence: TGTGCCATCAGACAATCCGAGAGCACTGAAGCTTTCTTT. Translating it yields CAIRQSESTEAFF.

The V and J genes are TRBV2 and TRBJ2-2, with 8 bases lining up with TRBD1. V shed 4 bases, J shed 4 bases, and the junction held 2 bases outside the gene matches. The germline V gene encodes CDR1 SNHLY and CDR2 FYNNEI. The length of the CDR3 is 14 residues. The CDR3 DNA is TGTGCCAGCAGTGTAGACAGGGGCACCGGGGAGCTGTTTTTT. This gives the protein CASSVDRGTGELFF.

This clone was counted once. The chain carries TRBV5-4 and TRBJ2-7; D gene uncertain. CDR3 length: 12 amino acids. Germline loops: CDR1 SGHNT, CDR2 YYREEE (reference sequence). V lost 0 bases and J lost 3, with 4 bases in between. In nucleotides, the CDR3 is TGTGCCAGCAGCTTGGATCTCTACGAGCAGTACTTC. This encodes CASSLDLYEQYF.

The rearrangement uses TRBV14 and TRBJ2-7; 10 nucleotides agree with TRBD1. The V segment lost 5 bases and the J segment 0 bases; nucleotides outside the gene matches: 19. The CDR3 consists of 20 residues. Per germline, CDR1 SGHDN and CDR2 FVKESK. CDR3 sequence (DNA): TGTGCCAGCAGCGAAGCCGGGACAGGGGTTTTTCCTTCGAGCTCCTACGAGCAGTACTTC. Translated, it gives CASSEAGTGVFPSSSYEQYF.

The rearrangement links TRBV5-1 to TRBJ2-2; unclear D gene. The V end lost 2 bases, the J end lost 1 base, and 6 bases lay between the germline ends. The CDR3 is made up of 14 amino acids. Germline V gene data show CDR1 as SGHRS and CDR2 as YFSETQ. The CDR3 loop reads CASSFDLNTGELFF. The CDR3 bases are TGCGCCAGCAGCTTCGACTTGAACACCGGGGAGCTGTTTTTT.

This clone has more than one count but fewer than ten. The V gene is TRBV4-3, the J gene TRBJ1-1, with 8 bases fitting TRBD1. The CDR3 loop spans 14 amino acids. The ends lost 3 bases at V and 4 bases at J; junction bases unmatched: 4. The germline CDR1 and CDR2 sequences are LGHNA and YSLEER. CDR3: CASSQLTGVTEAFF. CDR3 nucleotides: TGCGCCAGCAGCCAGCTGACAGGGGTCACTGAAGCTTTCTTT.

The chain uses TRBV5-1 and TRBJ1-1, with no clear D. This CDR3 is built from 13 residues. Per germline, CDR1 SGHRS and CDR2 YFSETQ. V was clipped by 7 bases and J by 5 bases, with 15 bases between them. The CDR3 DNA is TGCGCCAGCTTCGAAATCGGCGGGACTGAAGCTTTCTTT. This encodes CASFEIGGTEAFF.